Listed here is a single T cell receptor (beta chain). Its antigen is still unknown. Compared with germline, one end of the junction differs, possibly owing to a read error. These data are taken from a study of tumor-infiltrating lymphocytes in primary liver carcinoma. Study details: The yield of productive TCRbeta reads per sample was roughly 3.65 to 8 million and was similar across tissue types.

Without any cell sorting, 20-30 mg of bulk tissue yielded co-extracted RNA and DNA. Donors were untreated and chronically infected with HBV. CDR1 and CDR2 from the germline V gene are MNHEY and SVGEGT. This CDR3 contains 14 residues. Study-level findings and limits: The overlap of tumor-adjacent and tumor-blood pairs was smaller than that of tumor region pairs. Blood fell significantly below tumors in its top-250-clone fraction (p = 0.039).

Starting material of 400 to 600 ng total RNA yielded TCR beta cDNA via a constant-region primer. Each TCR beta library was derived from three nested multiplex PCR rounds that employed slightly modified ARM-PCR. A C-beta reverse primer was combined with TRBV1-TRBV30 forward primers in the first two PCR rounds, and each round had roughly 11 cycles. TCRdb re-called the multiplex PCR reads with MiXCR, one entry per CDR3 protein. This sample yields 100,000 or so distinct CDR3 sequences, of which roughly four fifths are seen a single time; approximately 18% belongs to the top ten. This sequence originates from a man in his forties with primary liver carcinoma and hepatitis B virus infection. The chain joins TRBV6-2 or TRBV6-3 to TRBJ2-7; the match to TRBD1 covers 9 bases. Sequences were obtained from liver tumor tissue from sampling region 3. Stated subset: tumor region T3, left-lateral pole. CDR3 region: CANSLGDRAHEHYF. CDR3 DNA sequence: TGTGCCAACAGCCTCGGGGACAGGGCCCACGAGCACTACTTC.